These 25 T cell receptor beta chains came from one sample sequenced in a study of post-analysis software for immune sequencing data. Findings of the study overall: TRBV5-6, TRBV5-1 and TRBV20-1 belonged to a set of five TRBV segments that were more frequent in patients than controls.

Tagging with unique molecular identifiers was a feature of the TCR beta cDNA libraries. One entry per CDR3 protein results from TCRdb running MiXCR on the PCR reads. The sample carries some 690,000 distinct CDR3 sequences, approximately 30% recorded once. The antigens of these receptors remain unknown. The sequencing input was blood. These receptor sequences come from a girl under 18 with multiple sclerosis.

This clonotype was counted between two and nine times. The chain links TRBV24-1 to TRBJ2-3; D possibly corresponds to TRBD1 (6 bases). V was trimmed by 5 bases and J by 6 bases, leaving 17 bases between them. The CDR3 has 15 amino acids. Germline V CDR1 and CDR2: KGHDR, SFDVKD. The CDR3 sequence: CATSAPGQGPDTQYF. The DNA of the CDR3 is TGTGCCACCAGTGCCCCGGGGCAGGGGCCTGATACGCAGTATTTT.

This clonotype was counted once. One end of the junction fails to match germline, which may point to a read error. This chain joins TRBV27 and TRBJ1-1; no definite D call. This CDR3 comprises 14 residues. Germline V gene lookup returns CDR1 MNHEY and CDR2 SMNVEV (reference sequence). CDR3 loop: CASSIGLLNTEAFF. The CDR3 DNA reads TGCGCCAGCAGTATAGGACTGCTGAACACTGAAGCTTTCTTT.

This clonotype has more than one count but fewer than ten. This chain links TRBV29-1 with TRBJ2-1; 8 bases are shared with TRBD2. The germline V gene has CDR1 SQVTM and CDR2 ANQGSEA. The CDR3 length is 15 residues. With 3 bases clipped from V and 9 bases from J, the junction kept 13 bases outside the gene matches. CDR3 residues: CSVEPPTGGPGEQFF. CDR3 nucleotides: TGCAGCGTTGAGCCCCCAACGGGAGGGCCGGGTGAGCAGTTCTTC.

This clonotype has just a few counts. The chain is built from TRBV7-8 and TRBJ1-2; D uncertain. This CDR3 comprises 16 residues. V lost 1 base and J 1 base, leaving 13 bases between the germline ends. Looked up from germline, CDR1 is SGHVS and CDR2 is FQNEAQ. CDR3 nucleotide sequence: TGTGCCAGCAGCTTAGGTTTGCCCTACAATAACTATGGCTACACCTTC. As protein: CASSLGLPYNNYGYTF.

This clonotype has just a few counts. The CDR3: CSANYWGVYEQYF. CDR3 bases: TGCAGTGCTAATTACTGGGGTGTTTACGAGCAGTACTTC. V and J are TRBV20-1 and TRBJ2-7; D ambiguous. Trimming took 4 bases from V and 4 from J, leaving 14 bases between them. The CDR3 spans 13 residues. Germline-derived CDR1 and CDR2 are DFQATT and SNEGSKA (reference sequence).

This clonotype came up many times. V gene TRBV5-1 combines with J gene TRBJ2-1; 7 bases are shared with TRBD1. The CDR3 has 15 residues. V lost 0 bases and J lost 6; bases outside the gene matches: 6. Germline values: CDR1 SGHRS, CDR2 YFSETQ. In DNA, the CDR3 is TGCGCCAGCAGCTTGGTCAAGGGGGCGGGCAATGAGCAGTTCTTC. Amino acids: CASSLVKGAGNEQFF.

This chain uses TRBV27 with TRBJ1-6; 7 bases fit TRBD1. The CDR3 is made up of 14 amino acids. The germline gives CDR1 MNHEY, CDR2 SMNVEV (reference sequence). Trimming cost V 4 bases and J 7 bases; bases outside gene matches: 4. CDR3: CASSSPGGNSPLHF. CDR3 nucleotides: TGTGCCAGCAGTTCCCCAGGGGGAAATTCACCCCTCCACTTT.

The chain employs TRBV29-1 and TRBJ1-1; D gene ambiguous. Per germline, CDR1 SQVTM and CDR2 ANQGSEA. This CDR3 is built from 14 residues. V dropped 2 bases and J dropped 0 bases, with 10 bases sitting between them. The CDR3 nucleotides read TGCAGCGTTGAATGGCGGCTAATGAACACTGAAGCTTTCTTT. This encodes CSVEWRLMNTEAFF.

This clonotype came up many times. The chain links TRBV6-1 to TRBJ2-1; TRBD1 or TRBD2 may be the D gene (5 bases each). V dropped 10 bases and J dropped 7 bases, with 20 bases sitting between them. From germline, CDR1 is MNHNS and CDR2 SASEGT. This CDR3 spans 14 amino acids. The chain's CDR3 is CATNDPGTQNEQFF. CDR3 DNA sequence: TGTGCCACCAACGACCCCGGGACCCAGAATGAGCAGTTCTTC.

This clonotype was counted between two and nine times. The chain joins TRBV9 to TRBJ2-1; D gene uncertain. V gave up 0 bases and J gave up 9 bases, with 10 bases separating them. CDR1 and CDR2 (germline): SGDLS, YYNGEE. The CDR3 runs 13 residues. The CDR3 reads CASSVARLGEQFF. The CDR3 DNA sequence: TGTGCCAGCAGCGTAGCAAGGCTTGGTGAGCAGTTCTTC. Full variable domain (missing parts from reference TRBV9 and TRBJ2-1): DSGVTQTPKHLITATGQRVTLRCSPRSGDLSVYWYQQSLDQGLQFLIQYYNGEERAKGNILERFSAQQFPDLHSELNLSSLELGDSALYFCASSVARLGEQFFGPGTRLTVL.

This rearrangement joins TRBV11-3 to TRBJ2-1; TRBD2 matches 14 bases. V was clipped by 5 bases and J by 7 bases; unmatched bases: 7. This CDR3 has 16 residues. Germline CDR1 is SGHNT and CDR2 is YENEEA. CDR3 nucleotide sequence: TGTGCCAGCAGCAGGGGACTAGCGGGAGAGGGGAATGAGCAGTTCTTC. Amino acids: CASSRGLAGEGNEQFF.

The V call is TRBV18, the J call TRBJ2-4; TRBD1 might be the D (6 bases). The CDR3 covers 17 residues. V lost 5 bases and J lost 0, with 17 bases in between. The V gene's germline CDR1 is KGHSH and CDR2 LQKENI. The CDR3 DNA reads as TGTGCCAGCTCAACGCAGGGGCCCGGTCTAGCCAAAAACATTCAGTACTTC. Its translation is CASSTQGPGLAKNIQYF. The full variable domain, with the rest looked up from reference TRBV18 and TRBJ2-4, is NAGVMQNPRHLVRRRGQEARLRCSPMKGHSHVYWYRQLPEEGLKFMVYLQKENIIDESGMPKERFSAEFPKEGPSILRIQQVVRGDSAAYFCASSTQGPGLAKNIQYFGAGTRLSVL.

This clonotype was picked up a small number of times. V gene TRBV7-9 combines with J gene TRBJ1-6, with a tentative D call TRBD1 (5 bases). Between the trimmed V and J ends, which lost 6 bases and 8 bases, there was a span of 11 bases. The CDR3 totals 13 residues. From germline, CDR1 is SEHNR and CDR2 FQNEAQ (reference sequence). The CDR3 nucleotides are TGTGCCAGCAGAGGGGCCCTTTATTCACCCCTCCACTTT. Encoded protein: CASRGALYSPLHF.

The chain couples TRBV10-3 to TRBJ2-5, with a weak D call TRBD1 (5 bases). V lost 3 bases and J 4 bases, leaving 12 bases between the germline ends. CDR1 is ENHRY and CDR2 is SYGVKD in the germline V gene. The CDR3 has 14 residues. CDR3 in amino acids: CAISDRQGGETQYF. The CDR3 DNA reads as TGTGCCATCAGTGACCGCCAGGGCGGAGAGACCCAGTACTTC.

This clonotype was counted between two and nine times. The rearrangement uses TRBV4-1 and TRBJ1-1; a possible D gene is TRBD1 (6 bases). Germline values: CDR1 MGHRA, CDR2 YSYEKL. CDR3 length: 15 residues. The V gene lost 0 bases and the J gene lost 4 bases, with 12 bases spanning the gap. For the CDR3, the DNA is TGCGCCAGCAGCCAAGAATCGGCCAGGGGCACTGAAGCTTTCTTT. This encodes CASSQESARGTEAFF.

The chain couples TRBV7-2 to TRBJ1-3; possibly TRBD1 for D (6 bases). The CDR3 covers 15 residues. CDR1 SGHTA and CDR2 FQGNSA come from the germline V gene. V was trimmed by 5 bases and J by 2 bases, leaving 13 bases between them. The CDR3 is CASSHTGTAGNTIYF. The CDR3, as DNA: TGTGCCAGCAGCCATACAGGGACCGCTGGAAACACCATATATTTT.

CDR3 sequence: CASSYTQGAITGELFF. CDR3 nucleotides: TGTGCCAGCAGTTATACCCAGGGGGCAATCACCGGGGAGCTGTTTTTT. The chain is built from TRBV6-6 and TRBJ2-2; TRBD1 agrees at 8 bases. Per germline, CDR1 MNHNY and CDR2 SVGAGI (reference sequence). Unmatched junction bases numbered 7, after V lost 3 bases and J lost 4 bases. This CDR3 comprises 16 residues.

This clonotype was observed a few times. The chain recombines TRBV3-1 with TRBJ2-5; possible D gene TRBD2, 6 bases. This CDR3 comprises 14 residues. The germline CDR1 and CDR2 sequences are LGHDT and YNNKEL (reference sequence). V dropped 0 bases and J dropped 3 bases, with 8 bases sitting between them. The CDR3 DNA follows: TGTGCCAGCAGCCAAGATGTAGCGGAAGAGACCCAGTACTTC. As protein: CASSQDVAEETQYF.

The chain has TRBV4-1 and TRBJ1-1; D remains unclear. This CDR3 spans 14 amino acids. Germline V gene sequence: CDR1 MGHRA, CDR2 YSYEKL. Trimming left V 1 base short and J 4 bases short, with 10 bases between. DNA of the CDR3: TGCGCCAGCAGCCAAGGAAACTTACTCACTGAAGCTTTCTTT. Protein product: CASSQGNLLTEAFF.

The rearrangement links TRBV6-1 to TRBJ2-1; 15 bases fit TRBD2. The CDR3 covers 18 residues. The junction had 5 bases not matched to a gene; V was cut back by 3 bases and J by 2 bases. Germline V gene lookup returns CDR1 MNHNS and CDR2 SASEGT. The CDR3 coding sequence is TGTGCCAGCAGTGAGGGACTAGCGGGGGGTCGAACCTACAATGAGCAGTTCTTC. This translates into CASSEGLAGGRTYNEQFF.

This clonotype turned up a few times. The chain recombines TRBV7-2 with TRBJ1-4; 7 bases agree with TRBD1. CDR3 length: 14 amino acids. Germline V gene lookup returns CDR1 SGHTA and CDR2 FQGNSA. Germline trimming cut 6 bases from V and 7 bases from J; bases unmatched to any gene: 8. The CDR3 DNA reads as TGTGCCAGCAGGTCAGGGGGGCCCGTTGAAAAACTGTTTTTT. This codes for CASRSGGPVEKLFF.

The CDR3 DNA is TGCAGTGCAGAAGGGGACCCCCGGGGGTACACCGGGGAGCTGTTTTTT. It codes for CSAEGDPRGYTGELFF. The rearrangement uses TRBV20-1 and TRBJ2-2; maybe TRBD2 (6 bases). This CDR3 is 16 amino acids long. V shed 6 bases and J shed 3 bases, with 20 bases lying between them. The germline V gene has CDR1 DFQATT and CDR2 SNEGSKA (reference sequence).

The chain uses TRBV5-1 and TRBJ2-3; D is uncertain. CDR1 is SGHRS, CDR2 YFSETQ, per germline. The V end lost 4 bases, the J end lost 4 bases, and 13 bases lay between the germline ends. CDR3 length: 14 amino acids. The DNA for the CDR3 is TGCGCCAGCAGCCCGGCTAAAGACTCAGATACGCAGTATTTT. Translating gives CASSPAKDSDTQYF.

This clonotype has more than one count but fewer than ten. The V and J genes are TRBV13 and TRBJ2-1, with 8 bases fitting TRBD2. J gave up 6 bases and V 4 bases, and 11 bases lay outside the gene matches. The germline V gene encodes CDR1 PRHDT and CDR2 FYEKMQ (reference sequence). The CDR3 covers 16 residues. The CDR3 region is CASSSVAGREGNEQFF. As DNA, the CDR3 is TGTGCCAGCAGCTCCGTAGCGGGGAGAGAGGGCAATGAGCAGTTCTTC.

This clonotype was recorded a few times. This chain links TRBV20-1 with TRBJ1-2, with D uncertain. The V end lost 4 bases, the J end lost 4 bases, and 10 bases lay between the germline ends. This CDR3 is 12 amino acids long. Germline lookup yields CDR1 DFQATT and CDR2 SNEGSKA (reference sequence). The CDR3 sequence: CSATAAGYGYTF. The CDR3 coding sequence is TGCAGTGCTACAGCGGCGGGCTATGGCTACACCTTC.